This is a list of T cell receptor beta chains from one sample in a study of blood T cell repertoires in COVID-19. Method: immunoSEQ multiplex PCR; TCRdb's copy keeps in-frame clones and lacks some. The table lists a few hundred thousand clones, around 90% of them singletons, with 0.7% in the top ten. Source material: peripheral blood. The origin of the receptors is a human donor in a cohort sampled during active COVID-19. Each CDR3 is given with its conserved first and last residue. Some rows have no size entry. The others give once, few or many, or a class for an expanded clone.

size: .
J: TRBJ1-5
V: TRBV23-1
CDR3: CASRDQRRSPAGCQPQHF

size: .
J: TRBJ2-3
V: TRBV18
CDR3: CASSPLQGGTDTQYF

size: .
J: TRBJ2-7
V: TRBV4-3
CDR3: CASSQYRVAGALYEQYF

size: .
J: TRBJ2-1
V: TRBV28
CDR3: CASRGTTHNEQFF

size: .
J: TRBJ2-7
V: TRBV2
CDR3: CASSIPGQGTEEYF

size: .
J: TRBJ1-2
V: TRBV6-6
CDR3: CASSYYGSFYGYTF

size: .
J: TRBJ1-4
V: TRBV28
CDR3: CASAGGLSEKLFF

size: .
J: TRBJ2-7
V: TRBV12-3/TRBV12-4
CDR3: CASSRVYEQYF

size: .
J: TRBJ2-7
V: TRBV30
CDR3: CAWSVGVHRGVLYEQYF

size: .
J: TRBJ1-5
V: TRBV4-3
CDR3: CASSPQGQAGRQPQHF

size: .
J: TRBJ2-7
V: TRBV9
CDR3: CASSATGGAYEQYF

size: .
J: TRBJ2-1
V: TRBV27
CDR3: CASSQNSGLRSNEQFF

size: .
J: TRBJ2-7
V: TRBV4-3
CDR3: CASSHGTSDSSYEQYF

size: once
J: TRBJ1-5
V: TRBV7-2
CDR3: CASSLAGRSNQPQHF

size: .
J: TRBJ1-2
V: TRBV27
CDR3: CASSLSPGGRGYTF

size: .
J: TRBJ2-3
V: TRBV24-1
CDR3: CATSDLLRTDTQYF

size: .
J: TRBJ2-7
V: TRBV6-6
CDR3: CASRRGSGQGAGEQYF

size: .
J: TRBJ1-1
V: TRBV4-3
CDR3: CASSQEVAQGAFTEAFF

size: .
J: TRBJ2-1
V: TRBV29-1
CDR3: CSVTSPSYNEQFF

size: few
J: TRBJ1-1
V: TRBV7-9
CDR3: CASSPGDRESTEAFF

size: .
J: TRBJ2-5
V: TRBV7-3
CDR3: CASSEGLTGYGETQYF

size: .
J: TRBJ1-2
V: TRBV4-1
CDR3: CASSQVMRGGFGYTF